A selection of T cell receptor beta chains follows, all from one sample in a study of T cells in severe cutaneous drug reactions. For each CDR3 protein, TCRdb gives one entry from its re-call of the multiplex PCR reads, without DNA. Its table records some 5,700 distinct CDR3 sequences. The material sequenced was PBMCs. The receptors originated from a human donor with a severe cutaneous adverse drug reaction. Each CDR3 is given with its conserved first and last residue. Some rows have no size entry. The others give once, few or many, or a class for an expanded clone.

clone size | J gene | V gene | CDR3 protein
. | TRBJ2-3 | TRBV9 | CASSPQISSTDTQYF
medium-sized | TRBJ2-1 | TRBV28 | CASSLQLSSYNEQFF
medium-sized | TRBJ1-5 | TRBV4-1 | CASSGDERGSNQPQHF
medium-sized | TRBJ2-1 | TRBV15 | CATSREAISSYNEQFF
medium-sized | TRBJ2-3 | TRBV28 | CASSPTISGRAKDTQYF
. | TRBJ2-1 | TRBV6-1 | CASREQGTSYNEQFF
medium-sized | TRBJ2-1 | TRBV4-3 | CASSQDSGSSYNEQFF
medium-sized | TRBJ2-7 | TRBV27 | CASSILSGTPGEQYF
medium-sized | TRBJ1-1 | TRBV28 | CASSLPPFPNTEAFF
. | TRBJ2-7 | TRBV4-1 | CASSQVSDGYEQYF
. | TRBJ1-2 | TRBV4-1 | CASSQESSSLNWGYTF
. | TRBJ2-1 | TRBV20-1 | CSAPSRFQGYNEQFF
. | TRBJ2-7 | TRBV7-9 | CASSLVGTRNEQYF
medium-sized | TRBJ2-5 | TRBV6-7 | CASSSRGSGRGEETQYF
. | TRBJ2-2 | TRBV20-1 | CSARELAGGETGELFF
medium-sized | TRBJ1-1 | TRBV6-2/TRBV6-3 | CASSPRQRSTEAFF
. | TRBJ2-1 | TRBV11-2 | CASSLAAGGHEQFF
medium-sized | TRBJ1-1 | TRBV27 | CATLRGTEAFF
medium-sized | TRBJ1-1 | TRBV27 | CASSPGTGKTEAFF
medium-sized | TRBJ1-5 | TRBV7-2 | CASSQGGVGNQPQHF
medium-sized | TRBJ2-3 | TRBV27 | CASNLAGGPVVDTQYF
medium-sized | TRBJ1-1 | TRBV7-9 | CASSLGGNLLNTEAFF
. | TRBJ1-1 | TRBV6-6 | CASSYSDRGDTEAFF
medium-sized | TRBJ2-1 | TRBV7-9 | CASSSLSGRVNEQFF
large | TRBJ2-5 | TRBV6-1 | CASSSTWETQYF
medium-sized | TRBJ2-7 | TRBV27 | CASSPYYEQYF
medium-sized | TRBJ2-2 | TRBV28 | CASSLVSTGELFF
. | TRBJ2-3 | TRBV5-1 | CASSLGPLGTDTQYF
. | TRBJ1-1 | TRBV29-1 | CSALRAGNTEAFF
medium-sized | TRBJ2-1 | TRBV7-2 | CASSLDTHNEQFF
. | TRBJ2-3 | TRBV6-1 | CASSYGGGSTDTQYF
medium-sized | TRBJ2-1 | TRBV12-3/TRBV12-4 | CASSFGERSYNEQFF
medium-sized | TRBJ1-5 | TRBV6-4 | CASSPRPGDNQPQHF
medium-sized | TRBJ2-3 | TRBV27 | CASSLAGSVPDTQYF
. | TRBJ2-1 | TRBV20-1 | CSAEAPNDNEQFF
medium-sized | TRBJ2-2 | TRBV27 | CASSLPTGELFF
. | TRBJ1-3 | TRBV7-9 | CASSSPPNDIYF
. | TRBJ2-7 | TRBV6-2/TRBV6-3 | CASSYGTSSYEQYF
. | TRBJ2-2 | TRBV7-2 | CASSFGLSGAGELFF
. | TRBJ2-7 | TRBV11-2 | CASSLDLRTGYLGEQYF
. | TRBJ2-1 | TRBV29-1 | CSVERVGGPSSYNEQFF
medium-sized | TRBJ2-3 | TRBV27 | CASSLGVKPSTDTQYF
medium-sized | TRBJ2-5 | TRBV6-2/TRBV6-3 | CASSRRTQETQYF
. | TRBJ2-7 | TRBV13 | CASSLEFNYEQYF
. | TRBJ1-2 | TRBV28 | CASSTGTAYGYTF
. | TRBJ2-7 | TRBV6-1 | CASGSSGEPTRQYF
. | TRBJ2-1 | TRBV12-3/TRBV12-4 | CASSRTGVWVNEQFF